These 10 T cell receptor beta chains share one sample of origin, sequenced in a study of blood T cell repertoires in COVID-19. Some clones are missing from TCRdb's copy, which holds only in-frame ones; the method was immunoSEQ multiplex PCR. The sample contains roughly 300,000 clones, 85% of which appear only once. Specimen: peripheral blood. The receptors come from a human donor in a cohort sampled during active COVID-19.

The gene calls are TRBV24-1 and TRBJ2-7, with D maybe TRBD1 (6 bases). The V gene lost 9 bases and the J gene lost 3 bases, with 8 bases spanning the gap. The germline V gene encodes CDR1 KGHDR and CDR2 SFDVKD. The CDR3 spans 11 residues. The chain's CDR3 is CATGTLYEQYF. The CDR3 DNA reads TGTGCCACCGGGACACTCTACGAGCAGTACTTC.

This clone was seen a single time. This chain joins TRBV3-1 (or the pseudogene TRBV3-2) and TRBJ1-5; 8 positions match TRBD1. J gave up 5 bases and V 2 bases, and 5 bases lay outside the gene matches. CDR1 is LGHDT, CDR2 YNNKEL, per germline (reference sequence). The CDR3 length is 15 residues. This CDR3 reads CASSQNTGGDQPQHF. DNA for the CDR3: TGTGCCAGCAGCCAAAATACAGGGGGAGATCAGCCCCAGCATTTT.

The V and J genes are TRBV30 and TRBJ1-1; the match to TRBD1 covers 8 bases. The CDR3 runs 11 residues. The V and J ends lost 5 bases and 8 bases, in that order; junction bases with no gene match: 4. Germline V gene lookup returns CDR1 GTSNPN and CDR2 SVGIG (reference sequence). The CDR3 protein is CAWGRTGEAFF. In nucleotides, the CDR3 is TGTGCCTGGGGGAGGACAGGGGAAGCTTTCTTT.

J is TRBJ1-1 and V is TRBV23-1, with TRBD1 matching 10 bases. TRBV23-1 is designated an ORF whose function remains uncertain. The junction had 17 bases not matched to a gene; V was cut back by 7 bases and J by 6 bases. CDR3 length: 17 amino acids. The CDR3 nucleotides are TGCGCCAGCAACTTCGGGGACAGGGGTTTCATCAACTCTGAAGCTTTCTTT. This gives the protein CASNFGDRGFINSEAFF.

The V gene is TRBV27, the J gene TRBJ1-5, with D maybe TRBD1 (5 bases). Germline-derived CDR1 and CDR2 are MNHEY and SMNVEV (reference sequence). V gave up 0 bases and J gave up 5 bases, with 11 bases separating them. The CDR3 runs to 15 residues. CDR3 coding DNA: TGTGCCAGCAGTTTATCTGCCAGGGTGGATCAGCCCCAGCATTTT. It specifies CASSLSARVDQPQHF.

This CDR3 reads CASTLGQGTQETQYF. As DNA, the CDR3 is TGTGCCAGCACCCTCGGACAGGGGACCCAAGAGACCCAGTACTTC. The gene calls are TRBV7-3 and TRBJ2-5; TRBD1 aligns across 9 bases. Germline CDR1 reads SGHTA; CDR2 reads FQGTGA. Trimming removed 7 bases from V and 1 base from J; junction bases left unmatched: 7. The CDR3 has 15 residues.

J is TRBJ2-3 and V is TRBV3-1 (or the pseudogene TRBV3-2), with 13 bases identical to TRBD2. V trimming: 4 bases; J trimming: 0 bases; junction bases outside the gene matches: 7. The germline gives CDR1 LGHDT, CDR2 YNNKEL (reference sequence). The CDR3 length is 18 residues. The CDR3 protein is CASSPGTSGALSTDTQYF. The CDR3 bases are TGTGCCAGCAGCCCGGGGACTAGCGGGGCCTTAAGCACAGATACGCAGTATTTT.

The J gene is TRBJ1-1, the V gene TRBV5-1, with unresolved D. Germline CDR1 reads SGHRS; CDR2 reads YFSETQ. With 1 base removed from V and 1 base from J, the gap between germline ends came to 8 bases. The CDR3 has 14 amino acids. The CDR3 sequence is CASSLRVGNTEAFF. As DNA, the CDR3 is TGCGCCAGCAGCTTGCGGGTGGGGAACACTGAAGCTTTCTTT.

This chain links TRBV5-6 with TRBJ2-7; the D is unclear. The V end lost 2 bases, the J end lost 0 bases, and 6 bases lay between the germline ends. The germline gives CDR1 SGHDT, CDR2 YYEEEE. The CDR3 runs to 13 residues. The chain's CDR3 is CASSFLSSYEQYF. The CDR3, as DNA: TGTGCCAGCAGCTTTTTGAGCTCCTACGAGCAGTACTTC.

J is TRBJ1-2 and V is TRBV29-1; weak D call: TRBD1 (6 bases). CDR3 length: 12 amino acids. Trimming removed 7 bases at V and 4 bases at J, with 13 bases between. Per germline, CDR1 SQVTM and CDR2 ANQGSEA. The CDR3 region has the DNA TGCAGCGGCCTACAGGGCCCCTATGGCTACACCTTC. It yields the protein CSGLQGPYGYTF. Full variable domain (rest looked up from reference TRBV29-1 and TRBJ1-2): SAVISQKPSRDICQRGTSLTIQCQVDSQVTMMFWYRQQPGQSLTLIATANQGSEATYESGFVIDKFPISRPNLTFSTLTVSNMSPEDSSIYLCSGLQGPYGYTFGSGTRLTVV.